The clone carrying this TCR beta chain was counted once. The target antigen is unknown. These data originate in a study of cytomegalovirus exposure and HLA in healthy donors. Regarding the study as a whole: CMV antigen specificity was confirmed in vitro for a few CMV-associated chains. CMV serostatus was the only recorded immune exposure for donors.

PCR used 60 Vbeta primers and 13 Jbeta primers. As originally analysed: Some 11 million of the 60 million to 80 million unique TCR beta chains counted in a later analysis were shared. The method was immunoSEQ multiplex PCR; TCRdb's version includes in-frame clones alone and lacks a portion of them. V and J calls and clone size are given by that table; D and trimming were obtained from the DNA. The repertoire holds 69,000 or so clones, with more than 75% as singletons. CDR1 is SGHTA, CDR2 FQGNSA, per germline. The CDR3 has 15 residues. With 2 bases clipped from V and 5 bases from J, the junction kept 5 bases outside the gene matches.

The receptor's source is a young man in good health and CMV-seronegative. Material: PBMCs. The chain employs TRBV7-2 and TRBJ2-5, with 10 bases matching TRBD2. This CDR3 is CASSLQRGGFETQYF. The CDR3 nucleotides read TGTGCCAGCAGCTTACAGCGGGGGGGCTTTGAGACCCAGTACTTC.